The rows below give T cell receptor beta chains drawn from one sample of a study of blood T cell dynamics during melanoma immunotherapy. TCRdb's table, derived via immunoSEQ multiplex PCR, lists solely in-frame clones and lacks some. The data hold about 13,000 clones, with roughly 86% observed a single time. The specimen was blood, collected from a patient treated with checkpoint blockade. The receptors shown here come from a human donor with melanoma. CDR3s include the opening cysteine and the closing phenylalanine or tryptophan. The D gene is left open where the match is weak. The size of a clone is reported for some rows only, either as once, few or many, or as a class for expanded clones.

clone_size j_call v_call d_call cdr3_aa cdr3_nt
- TRBJ2-5 TRBV6-1 - CASSEGLVYRAETQYF TGTGCCAGCAGTGAAGGTTTGGTCTACAGGGCAGAGACCCAGTACTTC
- TRBJ1-2 TRBV20-1 - CSARRTAGYTF TGCAGTGCTAGACGGACAGCTGGCTACACCTTC
- TRBJ2-3 TRBV7-9 TRBD2 CASSPLLAFNTDTQYF TGTGCCAGCAGCCCCCTACTAGCGTTCAACACAGATACGCAGTATTTT
once TRBJ2-2 TRBV19 TRBD2 CASRGYAAGADTGELFF TGTGCCAGTAGAGGTTATGCAGCGGGGGCAGACACCGGGGAGCTGTTTTTT
- TRBJ2-7 TRBV18 TRBD1 CASSQTGAPYEQYF TGTGCCAGCTCACAAACAGGGGCACCCTACGAGCAGTACTTC
- TRBJ2-1 TRBV9 TRBD2 CASSVERVWGTRGGGGEQFF TGTGCCAGCAGCGTAGAGAGGGTTTGGGGGACTCGCGGGGGTGGAGGTGAGCAGTTCTTC
- TRBJ1-2 TRBV29-1 TRBD1 CSVERGQGGGYTF TGCAGCGTTGAGAGGGGACAGGGAGGGGGCTACACCTTC
- TRBJ1-1 TRBV18 - CASSLLETANTEAFF TGTGCCAGCTCACTACTAGAGACAGCAAACACTGAAGCTTTCTTT
- TRBJ2-1 TRBV11-2 TRBD2 CASSLGLAASYNEQFF TGTGCCAGCAGTTTGGGACTAGCGGCCTCCTACAATGAGCAGTTCTTC
- TRBJ1-1 TRBV6-5 - CASSRRQVNTEAFF TGTGCCAGCAGCCGCAGACAGGTAAACACTGAAGCTTTCTTT
- TRBJ1-3 TRBV28 - CATTDSILSGNTIYF TGTGCCACCACGGACAGTATCCTCTCTGGAAACACCATATATTTT
- TRBJ2-7 TRBV7-3 - CASSLGLPPYEQYF TGTGCCAGCAGCTTAGGGCTCCCCCCCTACGAGCAGTACTTC
- TRBJ2-5 TRBV6-6 - CASSQYQYQETQYF TGTGCCAGCAGCCAATACCAGTACCAAGAGACCCAGTACTTC
- TRBJ1-4 TRBV4-1 TRBD1 CASSQDVGTGGRKLFF TGCGCCAGCAGCCAAGATGTTGGGACAGGGGGCCGAAAACTGTTTTTT
- TRBJ2-1 TRBV19 - CANTGRLRGGSVF TGTGCCAACACGGGACGCCTTAGGGGAGGAAGCGTCTTC
once TRBJ2-1 TRBV5-1 TRBD2 CASSGPGLVNEQFF TGCGCCAGCAGCGGGCCGGGACTAGTGAATGAGCAGTTCTTC
- TRBJ2-1 TRBV5-8 TRBD2 CASSLGPGLAGIEQFF TGTGCCAGCAGCTTGGGGCCGGGACTAGCGGGTATTGAGCAGTTCTTC
- TRBJ1-4 TRBV5-3 TRBD1 CARRNDRDRAGCGEKLFF TGTGCCAGAAGAAACGACCGGGACAGGGCAGGGTGTGGTGAAAAACTGTTTTTT
- TRBJ1-2 TRBV30 - CAVEWRMGYTF TGTGCGGTGGAATGGAGGATGGGCTACACCTTC
- TRBJ2-5 TRBV9 - CASSPRGGPRGETQYF TGTGCCAGCAGCCCACGTGGAGGGCCTCGGGGTGAGACCCAGTACTTC
- TRBJ2-7 TRBV6-6 TRBD1 CASSYDRGYEQYF TGTGCCAGCAGTTACGACAGGGGCTACGAGCAGTACTTC
- TRBJ2-7 TRBV14 TRBD1 CASSRDRGYHSKYF TGTGCCAGCAGCCGGGACAGGGGATACCACAGCAAGTACTTC
- TRBJ1-2 TRBV29-1 - CSVDGRPYGYTF TGCAGCGTTGATGGGCGGCCCTATGGCTACACCTTC
- TRBJ2-1 TRBV5-1 - CASSFQYNEQFF TGCGCCAGCAGCTTCCAATACAATGAGCAGTTCTTC
few TRBJ2-3 TRBV10-3 - CATTGSTDTQYF TGTGCCACCACCGGTAGCACAGATACGCAGTATTTT
- TRBJ1-2 TRBV5-8 - CASSSYIDSVDYTF TGTGCCAGCAGCTCTTATATTGACAGTGTTGACTACACCTTC
once TRBJ2-7 TRBV19 - CASRSQGPSYEQYF TGTGCCAGTAGGTCGCAGGGACCTTCCTACGAGCAGTACTTC
- TRBJ2-3 TRBV18 - CASSPPGTPSTDTQYF TGTGCCAGCTCACCACCCGGGACACCTAGCACAGATACGCAGTATTTT
- TRBJ1-5 TRBV19 - CASRTDLGPIRF TGTGCCAGTAGGACCGACCTGGGACCGATCCGTTTT
- TRBJ2-3 TRBV6-1 - CASSEAGAPRDTQYF TGTGCCAGCAGTGAAGCAGGCGCGCCCCGGGATACGCAGTATTTT
- TRBJ1-1 TRBV5-1 TRBD1 CASSPPGGAGTEAFF TGCGCCAGCAGCCCACCAGGGGGCGCCGGCACTGAAGCTTTCTTT
once TRBJ2-4 TRBV4-1 - CASSQEHEGFTIQYF TGCGCCAGCAGCCAAGAGCACGAGGGATTTACCATTCAGTACTTC
once TRBJ2-1 TRBV5-1 - CASQALNEQFF TGCGCCAGCCAAGCCCTTAATGAGCAGTTCTTC
- TRBJ2-1 TRBV4-1 - CASSQDGRDNDEQFF TGCGCCAGCAGCCAAGATGGGAGGGACAACGATGAGCAGTTCTTC
once TRBJ2-7 TRBV4-1 - CASSQEARRYEQYF TGCGCCAGCAGCCAAGAGGCCCGGCGATACGAGCAGTACTTC
- TRBJ1-2 TRBV5-6 - CASSLRYYGYTF TGTGCCAGCAGCTTAAGGTACTATGGCTACACCTTC
- TRBJ2-7 TRBV9 TRBD1 CASSVGTGGIYEQYF TGTGCCAGCAGCGTTGGTACAGGGGGCATCTACGAGCAGTACTTC
- TRBJ1-2 TRBV7-8 - CASSLEQRYGYTF TGTGCCAGCAGCTTAGAACAGCGTTATGGCTACACCTTC
- TRBJ1-1 TRBV5-8 TRBD1 CASSLKLGQDSEAFF TGTGCCAGCAGCCTCAAACTTGGACAGGACTCTGAAGCTTTCTTT